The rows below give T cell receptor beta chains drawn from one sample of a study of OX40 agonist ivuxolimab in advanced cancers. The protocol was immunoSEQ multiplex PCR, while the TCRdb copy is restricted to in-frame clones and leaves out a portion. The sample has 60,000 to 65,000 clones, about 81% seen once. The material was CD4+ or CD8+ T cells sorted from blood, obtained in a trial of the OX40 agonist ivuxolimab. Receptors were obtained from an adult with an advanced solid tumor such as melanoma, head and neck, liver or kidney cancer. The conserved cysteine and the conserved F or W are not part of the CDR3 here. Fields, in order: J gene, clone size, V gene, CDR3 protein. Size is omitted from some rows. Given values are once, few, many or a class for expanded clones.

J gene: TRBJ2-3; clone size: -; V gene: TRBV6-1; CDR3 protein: ASSEITGADTQY
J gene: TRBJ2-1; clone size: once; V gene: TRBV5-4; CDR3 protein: ASSYLAGGYNEQF
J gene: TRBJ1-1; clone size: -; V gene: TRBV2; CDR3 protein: ASVGDRADGGTEAF
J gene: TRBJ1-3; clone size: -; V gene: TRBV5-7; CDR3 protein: ASSRDRGWSGNTIY
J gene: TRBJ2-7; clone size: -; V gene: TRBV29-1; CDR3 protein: SVEGTFGQY
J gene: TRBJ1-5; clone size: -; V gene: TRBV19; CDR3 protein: ASSLQGLERQPQH
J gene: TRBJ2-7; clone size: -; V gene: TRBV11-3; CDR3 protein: ASSQTSDEQY
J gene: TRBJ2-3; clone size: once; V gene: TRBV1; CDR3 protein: TSSFADRANTQY
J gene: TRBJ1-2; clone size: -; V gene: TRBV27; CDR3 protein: ASTIQGRLTEVSGYT
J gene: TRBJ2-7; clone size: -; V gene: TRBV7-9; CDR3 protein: ASSFLRTYEQY
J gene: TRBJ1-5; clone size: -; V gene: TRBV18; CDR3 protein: ASSLGDQPQH
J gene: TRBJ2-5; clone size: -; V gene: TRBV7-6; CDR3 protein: ASSLVGEGQY
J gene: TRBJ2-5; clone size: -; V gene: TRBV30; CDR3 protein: ARGGGAETQY
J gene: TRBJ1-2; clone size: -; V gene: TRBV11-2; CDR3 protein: ASSSVLDQGYGYGYT
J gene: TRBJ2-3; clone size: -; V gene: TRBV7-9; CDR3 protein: ASSSGGPTDTQY
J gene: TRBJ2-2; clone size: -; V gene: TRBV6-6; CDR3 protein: ASSPRGDGELF
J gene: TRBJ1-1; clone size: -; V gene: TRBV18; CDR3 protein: ASSTGPEAF
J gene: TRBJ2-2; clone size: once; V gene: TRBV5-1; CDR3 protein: ASSFPRVGAAPGELF
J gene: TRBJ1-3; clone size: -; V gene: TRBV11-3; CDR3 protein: ASSSTLAGAIY
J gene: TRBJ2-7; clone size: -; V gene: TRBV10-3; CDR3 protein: AISVQGTGGYEQY
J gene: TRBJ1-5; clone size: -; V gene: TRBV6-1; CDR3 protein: ASSEYRGEPQH
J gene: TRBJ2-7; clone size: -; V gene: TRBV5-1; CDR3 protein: ASSPLSGTGSYEQY
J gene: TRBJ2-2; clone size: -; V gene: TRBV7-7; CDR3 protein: ASSPLAGGTGELF
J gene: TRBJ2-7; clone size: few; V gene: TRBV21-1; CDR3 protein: ASPDRPDPYEQY
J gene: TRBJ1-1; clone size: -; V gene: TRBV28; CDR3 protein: ASTWGGPMNTEAF
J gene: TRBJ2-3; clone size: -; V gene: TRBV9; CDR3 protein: ASRALGGTDTQY
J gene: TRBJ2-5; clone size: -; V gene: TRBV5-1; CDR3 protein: ASSMPGQQETQY
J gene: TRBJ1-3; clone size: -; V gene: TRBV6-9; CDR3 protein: AGLEVSETLENTIY
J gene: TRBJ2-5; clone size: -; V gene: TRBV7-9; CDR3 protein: ASSRLAEETQY
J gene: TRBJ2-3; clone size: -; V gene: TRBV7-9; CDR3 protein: ASSLLAGFTDTQY
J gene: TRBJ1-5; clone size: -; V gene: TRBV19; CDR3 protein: ASTLRGVLNQPQH